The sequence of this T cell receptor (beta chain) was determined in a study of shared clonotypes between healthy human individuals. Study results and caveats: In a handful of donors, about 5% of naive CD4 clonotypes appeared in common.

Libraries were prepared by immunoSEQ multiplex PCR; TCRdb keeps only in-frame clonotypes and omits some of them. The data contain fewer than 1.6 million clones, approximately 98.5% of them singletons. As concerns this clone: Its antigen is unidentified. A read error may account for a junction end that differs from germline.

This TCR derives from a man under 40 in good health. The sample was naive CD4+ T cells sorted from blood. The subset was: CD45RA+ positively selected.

The CDR3 spells CASSLGRGDEQYF. In nucleotides, the CDR3 is TGTGCTAGCAGCTTAGGCAGGGGCGACGAGCAGTACTTC. V usage is TRBV7-7 and J usage is TRBJ2-7; the D gene is possibly TRBD1 (6 bases). Looked up from germline, CDR1 is SSHAT and CDR2 is FNYEAQ (reference sequence). The CDR3 has 13 residues. The full variable domain, completed using reference TRBV7-7 and TRBJ2-7, is GAGVSQSPRYKVTKRGQDVTLRCDPISSHATLYWYQQALGQGPEFLTYFNYEAQPDKSGLPSDRFSAERPEGSISTLTIQRTEQRDSAMYRCASSLGRGDEQYFGPGTRLTVT.